The 21 T cell receptor beta chains reported below all come from one sample, sequenced in a study of blood T cell repertoires in COVID-19. Profiling relied on immunoSEQ multiplex PCR, and the TCRdb table lists in-frame clones only, not all of them. The sample includes 300,000 to 350,000 clones, 89% of them seen just once. The sequenced sample was PBMCs or T cells enriched from blood (not recorded which). The source is a woman in her twenties or thirties who had recovered from COVID-19.

The V gene is TRBV29-1, the J gene TRBJ2-7; 7 bases are shared with TRBD2. CDR1 and CDR2 from the germline V gene are SQVTM and ANQGSEA. The CDR3 is 13 residues long. Trimming took 4 bases from V and 3 from J; bases not matched to a gene: 6. DNA for the CDR3: TGCAGCGTTGTCCTAGCGGCCGACTACGAGCAGTACTTC. It is translated as CSVVLAADYEQYF.

V gene TRBV7-9 combines with J gene TRBJ2-5; tentatively, D is TRBD1 (6 bases). V was cut by 5 bases and J by 2 bases, with 12 bases left in between. CDR3 length: 14 residues. Germline-derived CDR1 and CDR2 are SEHNR and FQNEAQ (reference sequence). CDR3 nucleotides: TGTGCCAGCAGCCGAACAGGGCTGCAAGAGACCCAGTACTTC. Translating gives CASSRTGLQETQYF. Drawing the rest from reference TRBV7-9 and TRBJ2-5, the complete variable domain is DTGVSQNPRHKITKRGQNVTFRCDPISEHNRLYWYRQTLGQGPEFLTYFQNEAQLEKSRLLSDRFSAERPKGSFSTLEIQRTEQGDSAMYLCASSRTGLQETQYFGPGTRLLVL.

This chain uses TRBV25-1 with TRBJ1-4, with no clear D. This CDR3 spans 16 amino acids. With 4 bases removed from V and 0 bases from J, the gap between germline ends came to 12 bases. Germline CDR1 is MGHDK and CDR2 is SYGVNS. CDR3 loop: CASSARVSATNEKLFF. The DNA for the CDR3 is TGTGCCAGCAGTGCTAGAGTCAGTGCAACTAATGAAAAACTGTTTTTT.

This sequence joins TRBV20-1 and TRBJ2-3, with unresolved D. The CDR3 is made up of 11 amino acids. Trimming pared 6 bases from V and 5 bases from J, leaving 9 bases between. Germline values: CDR1 DFQATT, CDR2 SNEGSKA (reference sequence). The CDR3 coding sequence is TGCAGTGCAAGGAGTGTAGATACGCAGTATTTT. It specifies CSARSVDTQYF.

The rearrangement joins TRBV7-2 to TRBJ1-1; 8 bases map to TRBD1. The CDR3 consists of 15 residues. V dropped 2 bases and J dropped 4; count of bases not matched to a gene: 6. CDR1 is SGHTA, CDR2 FQGNSA, per germline. The CDR3 bases are TGTGCCAGCAGCTTACAGGGGGCGTCTGTCACTGAAGCTTTCTTT. This translates into CASSLQGASVTEAFF. The whole variable domain, filled in from reference TRBV7-2 and TRBJ1-1, reads GAGVSQSPSNKVTEKGKDVELRCDPISGHTALYWYRQSLGQGLEFLIYFQGNSAPDKSGLPSDRFSAERTGGSVSTLTIQRTQQEDSAVYLCASSLQGASVTEAFFGQGTRLTVV.

The chain combines TRBV18 with TRBJ1-5; possible D gene TRBD1, 5 bases. The CDR3 sequence is 16 residues long. V lost 1 base, J lost 5 bases, and 15 bases lay in between. Germline CDR1 KGHSH, CDR2 LQKENI. The chain's CDR3 is CASSPRSAGRHQPQHF. The CDR3 DNA follows: TGTGCCAGCTCACCACGATCGGCAGGGCGGCATCAGCCCCAGCATTTT.

The chain has TRBV10-3 and TRBJ1-2, with TRBD1 as a possible D gene (5 bases). From germline, CDR1 is ENHRY and CDR2 SYGVKD. The CDR3 covers 15 residues. Trimming cost V 3 bases and J 6 bases, with 17 bases left between them. CDR3: CAISETGSIVHGYTF. The CDR3 nucleotides are TGTGCCATCAGTGAAACAGGCAGCATAGTTCATGGCTACACCTTC.

The chain has TRBV27 and TRBJ1-5, with D unresolved. Germline assignment: CDR1 MNHEY and CDR2 SMNVEV (reference sequence). With 3 bases removed from V and 3 bases from J, the gap between germline ends came to 18 bases. The CDR3 totals 17 residues. This chain's CDR3 is CASSLLGTEGANQPQHF. The CDR3 DNA reads as TGTGCCAGCAGTTTGCTCGGCACCGAGGGTGCCAATCAGCCCCAGCATTTT.

V usage is TRBV9 and J usage is TRBJ1-6; D ambiguous. Trimming left V 0 bases short and J 13 bases short, with 11 bases between. Per germline, CDR1 SGDLS and CDR2 YYNGEE. The CDR3 consists of 13 residues. CDR3 protein: CASSVGPGSPLHF. As DNA, the CDR3 is TGTGCCAGCAGCGTAGGGCCGGGGTCGCCCCTCCACTTT.

The chain combines TRBV7-9 with TRBJ1-3, with D possibly TRBD1 on 6 matching bases. V lost 8 bases and J 1 base, leaving 9 bases between the germline ends. Germline V gene data show CDR1 as SEHNR and CDR2 as FQNEAQ (reference sequence). The CDR3 is 13 amino acids. CDR3 loop: CASVDRSGNTIYF. The CDR3 coding sequence is TGTGCCAGCGTAGACAGGTCTGGAAACACCATATATTTT.

This clone was detected once. The rearrangement joins TRBV4-2 to TRBJ2-7; 7 nucleotides match TRBD1. The CDR3 is 14 residues long. The V gene's germline CDR1 is LGHNA and CDR2 YNFKEQ. V shed 5 bases and J 3 bases; nucleotides not matched to a gene: 7. CDR3 residues: CASSGRGGHYEQYF. CDR3 DNA: TGTGCCAGCAGCGGTCGAGGGGGCCACTACGAGCAGTACTTC.

The CDR3 DNA is TGTGCCAACCCCGGACTAAGCTACGAGCAGTACTTC. Translation: CANPGLSYEQYF. The J gene is TRBJ2-7, the V gene TRBV10-3, with D maybe TRBD2 (6 bases). Between the trimmed V and J ends, which lost 10 bases and 3 bases, there was a span of 13 bases. Germline CDR1 and CDR2: ENHRY and SYGVKD. The CDR3 runs to 12 residues.

The chain links TRBV10-3 to TRBJ2-7, with TRBD2 identical over 8 bases. V dropped 7 bases and J dropped 1; count of bases not matched to a gene: 6. CDR3 size: 14 residues. Germline CDR1 reads ENHRY; CDR2 reads SYGVKD. CDR3 nucleotides: TGTGCCATCACCGGGAGGGCGGGGTCCTACGAGCAGTACTTC. Its translation is CAITGRAGSYEQYF.

This chain links TRBV2 with TRBJ1-3; D remains unclear. V lost 4 bases to trimming and J lost 1 base, with 11 bases between them. CDR1 is SNHLY and CDR2 is FYNNEI in the germline V gene. There are 15 residues in the CDR3. The DNA of the CDR3 is TGTGCCAGCAGTGTTGAGAGAGTTTCTGGAAACACCATATATTTT. Protein: CASSVERVSGNTIYF.

The rearrangement uses TRBV7-2 and TRBJ1-5, with D perhaps matching TRBD1 (5 bases). The CDR3 extends over 16 amino acids. With 5 bases removed from V and 0 bases from J, the gap between germline ends came to 14 bases. The germline V gene has CDR1 SGHTA and CDR2 FQGNSA. The CDR3 loop reads CASSLGVGDSNQPQHF. For the CDR3, the DNA is TGTGCCAGCAGCCTAGGCGTAGGGGATAGCAATCAGCCCCAGCATTTT.

This rearrangement joins TRBV19 to TRBJ2-5; D possibly corresponds to TRBD1 (6 bases). CDR3 length equals 13 residues. V was shortened by 5 bases and J by 2 bases, with 9 bases between the two germline ends. From germline, CDR1 is LNHDA and CDR2 SQIVND (reference sequence). The CDR3 DNA follows: TGTGCCAGTAGTCCCGGGACACAAGAGACCCAGTACTTC. Encoded protein: CASSPGTQETQYF.

The chain joins TRBV20-1 to TRBJ1-3; TRBD1 matches 7 bases. The V and J ends lost 3 bases and 0 bases, in that order; junction bases with no gene match: 11. CDR3 length: 17 amino acids. Germline lookup yields CDR1 DFQATT and CDR2 SNEGSKA (reference sequence). CDR3 sequence: CSASRQGVRSSGNTIYF. CDR3 in DNA: TGCAGTGCTAGTAGACAGGGAGTCCGTAGCTCTGGAAACACCATATATTTT.

The J gene is TRBJ2-7, the V gene TRBV15; 9 nucleotides agree with TRBD1. There are 15 residues in the CDR3. After removal of 3 bases from V and 6 bases from J, the junction contained 9 bases not matched to a gene. From germline, CDR1 is LNHNV and CDR2 YYDKDF (reference sequence). This CDR3 is CATSSRTGAWIEQYF. The CDR3 nucleotides are TGTGCCACCAGCAGCAGGACAGGGGCTTGGATCGAGCAGTACTTC.

The chain has TRBV15 and TRBJ1-5; no clear D gene. The CDR3 runs 15 residues. Trimming took 0 bases from V and 6 from J, leaving 12 bases between them. Germline V gene lookup returns CDR1 LNHNV and CDR2 YYDKDF (reference sequence). CDR3 nucleotide sequence: TGTGCCACCAGCAGAGATCGGGGAGCGGGTCAGCCCCAGCATTTT. This codes for CATSRDRGAGQPQHF.

The rearrangement links TRBV7-2 to TRBJ2-3; D perhaps matches TRBD2 (5 bases). The CDR3 length is 18 residues. From germline, CDR1 is SGHTA and CDR2 FQGNSA. Trimming pared 5 bases from V and 0 bases from J, leaving 21 bases between. CDR3 sequence: CASSPHPSSPISTDTQYF. The CDR3 coding sequence is TGTGCCAGCAGCCCTCACCCCTCTAGCCCAATTAGCACAGATACGCAGTATTTT. Complete variable domain (other parts from reference TRBV7-2 and TRBJ2-3): GAGVSQSPSNKVTEKGKDVELRCDPISGHTALYWYRQSLGQGLEFLIYFQGNSAPDKSGLPSDRFSAERTGGSVSTLTIQRTQQEDSAVYLCASSPHPSSPISTDTQYFGPGTRLTVL.

The chain carries TRBV3-1 (or the pseudogene TRBV3-2) and TRBJ2-1, with D possibly matching TRBD1 (5 bases). The CDR3 is made up of 14 amino acids. V lost 4 bases to trimming and J lost 8 bases, with 15 bases between them. CDR1 is LGHDT and CDR2 is YNNKEL in the germline V gene (reference sequence). CDR3 sequence reads: CASSPWDKGDEQFF. As DNA, the CDR3 is TGTGCCAGCAGCCCATGGGATAAAGGGGATGAGCAGTTCTTC.